This T cell receptor (beta chain) derives from a study of T cell responses to AZD1222 COVID-19 vaccine. TCRdb keeps only in-frame clones here, not all; method: immunoSEQ multiplex PCR. This table has around 150,000 clones, roughly nine tenths appearing once. V lost 6 bases and J lost 4, with 23 bases in between. The CDR3 is made up of 17 amino acids. The germline V gene has CDR1 MDHEN and CDR2 SYDVKM. As for this clone: Its antigen is unknown.

The study, taken as a whole, reports: Repertoire collection took place solely once the T cell response had peaked. Targeting of unmutated variant regions was reportedly seen in nearly half of spike-specific TCRs. Once two AZD1222 doses were given, Spike-specific TCR breadth and depth went up. The donor group comprised mostly white British people and more females; the analysis possibly underestimated clonal diversity.

The chain links TRBV28 to TRBJ2-3, with TRBD1 as a possible D gene (5 bases). Sequenced here: peripheral blood, sampled 28 days after the second dose of the MenACWY control vaccine. The origin of this receptor is an adult who received the MenACWY meningococcal vaccine as a control. CDR3 region: CASSRTHTGPASDTQYF. CDR3 nucleotide sequence: TGTGCCAGCAGCCGCACCCATACAGGCCCTGCGTCAGATACGCAGTATTTT.